Reported below is one T cell receptor (beta chain). The antigen it recognizes is unknown. No base quality values were provided; no much bigger clone lies one nucleotide off. Libraries were built with RT-PCR. For sequencing, an Illumina HiSeq 2500 was employed. Through fastp at Q25 and MiXCR, TCRdb rebuilt clones from the public reads, retaining in-frame beta chains. One record per CDR3 amino acid sequence lists the most common genes and DNA. The sample data list roughly 790,000 distinct CDR3 sequences, and about 20% of these were observed just once. Of the sample, roughly 10% falls within the top ten clones. The source of the sample is a study of response to subunit inactivated influenza vaccine (dated by TCRdb to 2016 to 2018). Turning to the overall study: Deep quantitative T cell receptor repertoire profiling was used in the study to track responses to a trivalent subunit inactivated influenza vaccine.

Trimming takes 2 bases from V and 4 bases from J, and the germline ends sit 8 bases apart. The CDR3 contains 13 residues, cysteine and phenylalanine counted. Only the CDR3 region is kept as DNA, spanning 39 bases read in frame from base 1. CDR1 WNHNN and CDR2 SYGVQD are derived from the germline V gene (reference sequence). Summary of the overall study and its limitations: It was suggested by the authors that each seasonal influenza vaccination may recruit only a limited number of new T cells.

The input for sequencing was PBMCs from blood, taken about 5 days after vaccination. The chain uses TRBV10-1 and TRBJ2-5; no D gene can be assigned with confidence. This receptor was taken from a man in his forties or fifties who received an inactivated influenza vaccine. Donor details come from another sample of the same person, matched by shared clones. The DNA is as follows: TGCGCCAGCAGTGAGACAGTGGGAGAGACCCAGTACTTC. Its product reads: CASSETVGETQYF.